This T cell receptor beta chain was documented in a study of control samples from healthy donors and cancer patients. Profiled with immunoSEQ multiplex PCR; TCRdb holds only in-frame clones, not every one. The data show over 150,000 clones, with 94% seen just once and over 1.3% held by the top ten. J was trimmed by 1 base and V by 5 bases; bases with no gene match: 7. CDR1 SGHVS and CDR2 FQNEAQ come from the germline V gene. This CDR3 spans 15 amino acids. This chain joins TRBV7-8 and TRBJ2-7; 8 nucleotides line up with TRBD1. The sequence derives from a woman between 18 and 29 years old in good health. Sequencing input: blood. The CDR3 region is CASSMRGQASYEQYF. The CDR3 DNA reads as TGTGCCAGCAGCATGAGGGGACAGGCTTCCTACGAGCAGTACTTC.